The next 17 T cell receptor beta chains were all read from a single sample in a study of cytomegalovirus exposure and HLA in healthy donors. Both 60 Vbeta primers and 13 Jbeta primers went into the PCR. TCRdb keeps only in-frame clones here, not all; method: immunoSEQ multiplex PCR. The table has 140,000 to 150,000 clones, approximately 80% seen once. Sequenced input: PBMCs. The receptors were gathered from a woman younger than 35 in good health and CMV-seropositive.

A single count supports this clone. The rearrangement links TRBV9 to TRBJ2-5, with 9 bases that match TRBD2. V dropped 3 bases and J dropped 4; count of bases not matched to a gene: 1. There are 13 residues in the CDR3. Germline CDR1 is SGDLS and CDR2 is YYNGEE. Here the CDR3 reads CASSATSGETQYF. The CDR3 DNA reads TGTGCCAGCAGCGCGACTAGCGGAGAGACCCAGTACTTC.

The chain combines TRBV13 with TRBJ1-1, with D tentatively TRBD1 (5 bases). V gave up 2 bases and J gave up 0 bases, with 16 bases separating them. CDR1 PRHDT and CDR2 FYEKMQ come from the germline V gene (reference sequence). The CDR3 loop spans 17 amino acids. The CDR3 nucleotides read TGTGCCAGCAGCTTATTAGGGTTGGGGCGGTTGAACACTGAAGCTTTCTTT. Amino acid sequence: CASSLLGLGRLNTEAFF.

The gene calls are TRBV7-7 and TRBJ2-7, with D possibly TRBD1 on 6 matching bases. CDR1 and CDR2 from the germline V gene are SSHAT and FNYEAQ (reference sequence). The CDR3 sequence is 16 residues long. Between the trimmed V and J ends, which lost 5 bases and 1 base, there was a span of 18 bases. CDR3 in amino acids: CASSPEQGRNSYEQYF. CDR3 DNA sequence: TGTGCCAGCAGCCCAGAACAGGGTCGGAATTCCTACGAGCAGTACTTC.

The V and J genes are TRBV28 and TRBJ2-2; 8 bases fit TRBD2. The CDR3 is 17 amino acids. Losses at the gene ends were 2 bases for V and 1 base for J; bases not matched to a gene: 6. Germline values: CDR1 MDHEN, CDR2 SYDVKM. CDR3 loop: CASSLIGSGRNTGELFF. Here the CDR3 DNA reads TGTGCCAGCAGTTTAATCGGGAGCGGGAGGAACACCGGGGAGCTGTTTTTT.

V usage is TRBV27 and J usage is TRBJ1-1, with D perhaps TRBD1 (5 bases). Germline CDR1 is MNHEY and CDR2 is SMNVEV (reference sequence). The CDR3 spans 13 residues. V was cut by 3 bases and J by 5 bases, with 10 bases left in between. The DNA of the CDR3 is TGTGCCAGCAGTTTGGTGGAGGGGACTGAAGCTTTCTTT. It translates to CASSLVEGTEAFF.

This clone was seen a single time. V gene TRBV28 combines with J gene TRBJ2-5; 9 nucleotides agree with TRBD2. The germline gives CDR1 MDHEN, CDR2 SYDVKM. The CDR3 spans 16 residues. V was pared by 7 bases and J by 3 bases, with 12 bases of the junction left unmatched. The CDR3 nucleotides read TGTGCCAGCACAGAACCGGGACTAGCAGGGAAAGAGACCCAGTACTTC. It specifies CASTEPGLAGKETQYF.

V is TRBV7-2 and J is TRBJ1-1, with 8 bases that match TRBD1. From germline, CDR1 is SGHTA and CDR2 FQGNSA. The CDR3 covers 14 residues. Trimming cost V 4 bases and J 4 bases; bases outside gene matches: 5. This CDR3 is CASSWDRKITEAFF. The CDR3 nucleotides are TGTGCCAGCAGCTGGGACAGGAAGATCACTGAAGCTTTCTTT.

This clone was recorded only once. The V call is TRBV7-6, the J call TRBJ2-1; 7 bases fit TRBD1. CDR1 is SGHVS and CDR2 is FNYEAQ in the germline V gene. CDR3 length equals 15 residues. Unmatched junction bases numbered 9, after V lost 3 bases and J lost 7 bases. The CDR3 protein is CASSLQVTGNNEQFF. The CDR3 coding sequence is TGTGCCAGCAGCTTGCAGGTGACAGGGAATAATGAGCAGTTCTTC.

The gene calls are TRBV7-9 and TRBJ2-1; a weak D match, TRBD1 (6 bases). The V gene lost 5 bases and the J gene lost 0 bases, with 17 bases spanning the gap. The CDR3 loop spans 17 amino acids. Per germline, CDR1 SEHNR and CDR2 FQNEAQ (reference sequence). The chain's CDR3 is CASSGHTGQSSYNEQFF. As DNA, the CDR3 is TGTGCCAGCAGCGGACATACAGGACAGAGCTCCTACAATGAGCAGTTCTTC.

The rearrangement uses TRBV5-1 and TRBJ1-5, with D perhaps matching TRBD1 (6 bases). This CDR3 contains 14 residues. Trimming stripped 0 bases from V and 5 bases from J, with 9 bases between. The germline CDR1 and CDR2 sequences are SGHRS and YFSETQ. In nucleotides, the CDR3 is TGCGCCAGCAGCTTGGGTGCAGGGGATCAGCCCCAGCATTTT. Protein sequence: CASSLGAGDQPQHF.

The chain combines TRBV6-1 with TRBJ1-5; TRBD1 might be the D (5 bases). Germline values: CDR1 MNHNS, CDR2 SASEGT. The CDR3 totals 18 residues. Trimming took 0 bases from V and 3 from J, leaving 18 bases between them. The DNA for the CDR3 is TGTGCCAGCAGTGAAGCAATTCCGGGACGGGGGTCCAATCAGCCCCAGCATTTT. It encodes CASSEAIPGRGSNQPQHF.

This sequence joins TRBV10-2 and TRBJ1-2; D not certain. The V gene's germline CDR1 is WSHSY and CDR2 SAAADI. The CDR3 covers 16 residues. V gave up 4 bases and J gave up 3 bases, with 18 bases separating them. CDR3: CASSARGWPSDYGYTF. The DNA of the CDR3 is TGCGCCAGCAGTGCGAGAGGGTGGCCGTCGGACTATGGCTACACCTTC.

CDR3 nucleotide sequence: TGTGCCAGCTCATCGGACAGGGGTTCACCCCTCCACTTT. This translates into CASSSDRGSPLHF. The gene calls are TRBV18 and TRBJ1-6, with 9 bases matching TRBD1. CDR1 is KGHSH and CDR2 is LQKENI in the germline V gene. The CDR3 totals 13 residues. V trimming: 5 bases; J trimming: 9 bases; junction bases outside the gene matches: 2. Filled out from reference TRBV18 and TRBJ1-6, the complete variable domain reads NAGVMQNPRHLVRRRGQEARLRCSPMKGHSHVYWYRQLPEEGLKFMVYLQKENIIDESGMPKERFSAEFPKEGPSILRIQQVVRGDSAAYFCASSSDRGSPLHFGNGTRLTVT.

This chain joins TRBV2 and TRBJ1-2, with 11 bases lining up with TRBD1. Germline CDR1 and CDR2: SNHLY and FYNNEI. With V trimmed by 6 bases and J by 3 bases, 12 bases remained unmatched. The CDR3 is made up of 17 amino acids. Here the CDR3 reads CASRHPDRDRGDYGYTF. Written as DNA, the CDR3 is TGTGCCAGCAGACACCCCGACAGGGACAGGGGGGACTATGGCTACACCTTC. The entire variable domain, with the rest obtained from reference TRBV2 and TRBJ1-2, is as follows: EPEVTQTPSHQVTQMGQEVILRCVPISNHLYFYWYRQILGQKVEFLVSFYNNEISEKSEIFDDQFSVERPDGSNFTLKIRSTKLEDSAMYFCASRHPDRDRGDYGYTFGSGTRLTVV.

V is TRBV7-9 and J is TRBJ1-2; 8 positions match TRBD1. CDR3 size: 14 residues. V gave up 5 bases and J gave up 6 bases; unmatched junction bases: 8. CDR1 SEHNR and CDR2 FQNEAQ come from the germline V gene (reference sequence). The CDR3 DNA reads TGTGCCAGCAGCGCAAATCAGGGGGCGAATGGCTACACCTTC. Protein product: CASSANQGANGYTF. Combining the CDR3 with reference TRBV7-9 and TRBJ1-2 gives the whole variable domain DTGVSQNPRHKITKRGQNVTFRCDPISEHNRLYWYRQTLGQGPEFLTYFQNEAQLEKSRLLSDRFSAERPKGSFSTLEIQRTEQGDSAMYLCASSANQGANGYTFGSGTRLTVV.

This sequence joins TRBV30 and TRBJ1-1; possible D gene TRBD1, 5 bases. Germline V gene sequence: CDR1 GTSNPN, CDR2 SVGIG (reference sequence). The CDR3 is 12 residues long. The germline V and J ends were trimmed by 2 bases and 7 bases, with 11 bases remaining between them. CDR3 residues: CAWSSGQDEAFF. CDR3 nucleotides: TGTGCCTGGAGTTCAGGGCAGGATGAAGCTTTCTTT.

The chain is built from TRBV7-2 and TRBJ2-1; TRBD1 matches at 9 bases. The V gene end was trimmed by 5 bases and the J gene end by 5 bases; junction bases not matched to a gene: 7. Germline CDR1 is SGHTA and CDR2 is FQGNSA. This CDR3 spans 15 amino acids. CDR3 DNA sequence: TGTGCCAGCAGCCCCGGGACAGGGTACCACAATGAGCAGTTCTTC. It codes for CASSPGTGYHNEQFF. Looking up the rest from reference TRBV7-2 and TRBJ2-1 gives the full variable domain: GAGVSQSPSNKVTEKGKDVELRCDPISGHTALYWYRQSLGQGLEFLIYFQGNSAPDKSGLPSDRFSAERTGGSVSTLTIQRTQQEDSAVYLCASSPGTGYHNEQFFGPGTRLTVL.